The clone carrying this TCR beta chain showed up just a few times. The data were obtained in a study of molecular identifiers for immune sequencing clone quantification. From the PCR reads, TCRdb called clonotypes with MiXCR, one entry per CDR3 protein. The sample holds approximately 680,000 distinct CDR3 sequences, about 25% seen once. Trimming took 3 bases from V and 1 from J, leaving 8 bases between them. The CDR3 sequence is 15 residues long. Germline V gives CDR1 SGHDT, CDR2 YYEEEE. The rearrangement joins TRBV5-6 to TRBJ2-6; D is undetermined. This clonotype originated in a human donor in good health. Some libraries in this study had Jurkat cell RNA spiked in. The sample consisted of naive CD8+ T cells from blood, with Jurkat cell RNA spiked in. Subset here: FACS-sorted CD8+CD4-CCR7+CD45RA+ naive T cells. The DNA of the CDR3 is TGTGCCAGCAGCTCGACGGAGTCTGGGGCCAACGTCCTGACTTTC. It is translated as CASSSTESGANVLTF.